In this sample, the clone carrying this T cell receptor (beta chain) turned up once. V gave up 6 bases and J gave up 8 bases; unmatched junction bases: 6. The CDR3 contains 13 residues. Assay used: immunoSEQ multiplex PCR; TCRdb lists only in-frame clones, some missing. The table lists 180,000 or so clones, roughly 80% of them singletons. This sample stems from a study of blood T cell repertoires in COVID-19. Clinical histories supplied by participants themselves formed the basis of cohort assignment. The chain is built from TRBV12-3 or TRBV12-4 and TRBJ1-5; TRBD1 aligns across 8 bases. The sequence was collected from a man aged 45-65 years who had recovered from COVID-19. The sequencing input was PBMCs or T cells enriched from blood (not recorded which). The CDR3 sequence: CASRSDRAKPQHF. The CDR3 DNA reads TGTGCCAGCAGATCGGACAGGGCGAAGCCCCAGCATTTT.